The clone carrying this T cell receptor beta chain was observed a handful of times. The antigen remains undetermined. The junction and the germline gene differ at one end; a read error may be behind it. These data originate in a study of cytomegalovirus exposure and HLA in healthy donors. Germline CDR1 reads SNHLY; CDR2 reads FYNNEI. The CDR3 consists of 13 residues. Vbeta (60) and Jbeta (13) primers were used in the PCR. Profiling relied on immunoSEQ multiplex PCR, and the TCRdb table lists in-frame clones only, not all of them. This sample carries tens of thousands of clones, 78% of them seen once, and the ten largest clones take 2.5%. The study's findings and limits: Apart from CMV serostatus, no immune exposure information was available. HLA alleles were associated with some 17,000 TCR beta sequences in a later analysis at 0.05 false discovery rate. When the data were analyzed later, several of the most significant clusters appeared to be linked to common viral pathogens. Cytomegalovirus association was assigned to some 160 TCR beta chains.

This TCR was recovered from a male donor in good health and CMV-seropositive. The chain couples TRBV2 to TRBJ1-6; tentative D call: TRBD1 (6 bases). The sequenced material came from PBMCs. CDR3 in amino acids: CAGRGGGNSPLHF. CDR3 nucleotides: TGTGCCGGCAGGGGAGGCGGGAATTCACCCCTCCACTTT.